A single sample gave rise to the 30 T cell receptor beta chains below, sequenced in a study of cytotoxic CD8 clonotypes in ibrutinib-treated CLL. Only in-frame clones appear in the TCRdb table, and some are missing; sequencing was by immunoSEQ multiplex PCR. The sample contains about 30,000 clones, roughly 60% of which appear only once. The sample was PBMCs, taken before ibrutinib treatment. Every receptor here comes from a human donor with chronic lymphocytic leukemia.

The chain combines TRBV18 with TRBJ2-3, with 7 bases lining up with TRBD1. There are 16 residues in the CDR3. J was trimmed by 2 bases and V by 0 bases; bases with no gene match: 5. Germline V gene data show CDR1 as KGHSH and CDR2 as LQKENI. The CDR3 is CASSPPRGQSTDTQYF. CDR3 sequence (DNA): TGTGCCAGCTCACCACCGAGGGGACAGTCCACAGATACGCAGTATTTT.

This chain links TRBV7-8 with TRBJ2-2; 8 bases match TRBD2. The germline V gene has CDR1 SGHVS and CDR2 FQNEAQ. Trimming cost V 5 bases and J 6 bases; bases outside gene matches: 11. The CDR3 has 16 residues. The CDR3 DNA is TGTGCCAGCAGCCCCCCTTCGGGAGGGCCCTCCGGGGAGCTGTTTTTT. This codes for CASSPPSGGPSGELFF.

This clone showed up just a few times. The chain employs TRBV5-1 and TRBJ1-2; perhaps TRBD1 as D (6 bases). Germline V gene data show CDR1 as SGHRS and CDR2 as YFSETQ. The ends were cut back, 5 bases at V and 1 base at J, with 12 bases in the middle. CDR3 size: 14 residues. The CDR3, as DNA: TGCGCCAGCAGTAGACAGGAGGATAACTATGGCTACACCTTC. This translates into CASSRQEDNYGYTF.

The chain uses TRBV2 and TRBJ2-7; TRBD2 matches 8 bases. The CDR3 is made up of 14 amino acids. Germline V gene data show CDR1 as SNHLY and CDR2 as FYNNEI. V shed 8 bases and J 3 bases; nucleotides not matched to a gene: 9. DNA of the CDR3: TGTGCCAGCGAGGACTCGGGAGGGGTCTACGAGCAGTACTTC. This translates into CASEDSGGVYEQYF. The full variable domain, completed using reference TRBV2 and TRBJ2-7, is EPEVTQTPSHQVTQMGQEVILRCVPISNHLYFYWYRQILGQKVEFLVSFYNNEISEKSEIFDDQFSVERPDGSNFTLKIRSTKLEDSAMYFCASEDSGGVYEQYFGPGTRLTVT.

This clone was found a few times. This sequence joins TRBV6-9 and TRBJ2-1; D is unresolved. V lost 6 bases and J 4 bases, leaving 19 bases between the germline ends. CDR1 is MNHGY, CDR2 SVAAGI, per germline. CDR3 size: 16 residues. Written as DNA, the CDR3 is TGTGCCAGCAGCTATGATGCATTGGTATATTACAATGAGCAGTTCTTC. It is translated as CASSYDALVYYNEQFF.

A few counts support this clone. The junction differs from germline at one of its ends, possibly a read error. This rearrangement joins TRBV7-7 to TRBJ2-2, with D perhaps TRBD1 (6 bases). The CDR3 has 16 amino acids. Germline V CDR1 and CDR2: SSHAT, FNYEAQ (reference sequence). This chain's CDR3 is CASSSEETGGTGELFF. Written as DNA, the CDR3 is TGTGCTAGCAGCTCGGAGGAGACAGGTGGCACCGGGGAGCTGTTTTTT. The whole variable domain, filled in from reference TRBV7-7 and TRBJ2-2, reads GAGVSQSPRYKVTKRGQDVTLRCDPISSHATLYWYQQALGQGPEFLTYFNYEAQPDKSGLPSDRFSAERPEGSISTLTIQRTEQRDSAMYRCASSSEETGGTGELFFGEGSRLTVL.

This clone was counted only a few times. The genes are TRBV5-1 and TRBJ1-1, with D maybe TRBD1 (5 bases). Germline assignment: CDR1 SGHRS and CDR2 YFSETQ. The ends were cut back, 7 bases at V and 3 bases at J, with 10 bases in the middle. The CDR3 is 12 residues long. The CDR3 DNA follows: TGCGCCAGCGGCGAGGGGTACACTGAAGCTTTCTTT. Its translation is CASGEGYTEAFF.

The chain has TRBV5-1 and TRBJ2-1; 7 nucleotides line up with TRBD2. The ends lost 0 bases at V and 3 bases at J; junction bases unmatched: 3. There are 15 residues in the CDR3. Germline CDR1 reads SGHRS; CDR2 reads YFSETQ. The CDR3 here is CASSLGEGFYNEQFF. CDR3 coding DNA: TGCGCCAGCAGCTTGGGGGAGGGGTTCTACAATGAGCAGTTCTTC.

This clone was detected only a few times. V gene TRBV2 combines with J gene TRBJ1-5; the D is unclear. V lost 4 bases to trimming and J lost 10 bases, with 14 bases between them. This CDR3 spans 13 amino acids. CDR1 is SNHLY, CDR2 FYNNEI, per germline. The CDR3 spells CASSGAVMSPQHF. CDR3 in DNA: TGTGCCAGCAGTGGCGCCGTCATGTCACCCCAGCATTTT.

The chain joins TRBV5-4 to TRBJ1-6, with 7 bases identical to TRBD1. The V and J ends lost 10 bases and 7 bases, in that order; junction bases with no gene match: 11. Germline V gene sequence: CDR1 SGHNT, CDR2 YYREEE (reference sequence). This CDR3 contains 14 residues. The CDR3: CASNRDSVNSPLHF. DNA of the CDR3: TGTGCCTCCAACCGGGACAGCGTAAATTCACCCCTCCACTTT.

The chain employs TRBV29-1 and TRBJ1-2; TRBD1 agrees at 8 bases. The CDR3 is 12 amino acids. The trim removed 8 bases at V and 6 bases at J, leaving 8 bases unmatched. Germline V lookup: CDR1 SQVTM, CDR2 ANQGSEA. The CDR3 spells CSSLGQGDGYTF. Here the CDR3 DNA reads TGCAGCTCTCTCGGACAGGGCGATGGCTACACCTTC.

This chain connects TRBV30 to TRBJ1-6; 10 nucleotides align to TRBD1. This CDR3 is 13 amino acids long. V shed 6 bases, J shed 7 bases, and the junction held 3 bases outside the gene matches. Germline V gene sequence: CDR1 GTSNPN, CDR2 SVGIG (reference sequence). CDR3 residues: CACGQGVNSPLHF. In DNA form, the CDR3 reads TGTGCCTGTGGACAGGGGGTAAATTCACCCCTCCACTTT.

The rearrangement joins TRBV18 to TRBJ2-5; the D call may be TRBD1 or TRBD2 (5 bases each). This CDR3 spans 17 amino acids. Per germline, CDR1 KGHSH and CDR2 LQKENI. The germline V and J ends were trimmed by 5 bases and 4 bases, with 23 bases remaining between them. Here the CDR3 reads CASSSLVGGSGRETQYF. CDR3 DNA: TGTGCCAGCTCATCCCTCGTTGGGGGATCGGGCCGAGAGACCCAGTACTTC.

The CDR3 is CASRADRGLADTQYF. The CDR3 region has the DNA TGTGCCAGCAGAGCGGACAGGGGGCTGGCAGATACGCAGTATTTT. This chain joins TRBV2 and TRBJ2-3, with 11 bases matching TRBD1. The germline V gene encodes CDR1 SNHLY and CDR2 FYNNEI. The CDR3 length is 15 residues. Trimming at V came to 6 bases and at J to 4 bases, leaving 6 bases not matched to a gene.

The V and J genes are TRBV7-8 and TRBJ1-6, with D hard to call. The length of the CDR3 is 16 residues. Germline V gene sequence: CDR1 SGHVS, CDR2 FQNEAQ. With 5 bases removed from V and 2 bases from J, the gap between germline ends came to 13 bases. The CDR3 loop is CASSTKGTTYNSPLHF. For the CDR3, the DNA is TGTGCCAGCAGCACCAAGGGTACTACCTATAATTCACCCCTCCACTTT.

The CDR3 reads CASSLEGALLYGYTF. The CDR3 nucleotides read TGTGCCAGCAGCTTGGAGGGGGCGCTACTCTATGGCTACACCTTC. The chain employs TRBV5-4 and TRBJ1-2; 7 nucleotides line up with TRBD1. The length of the CDR3 is 15 residues. Germline assignment: CDR1 SGHNT and CDR2 YYREEE (reference sequence). The V gene end was trimmed by 0 bases and the J gene end by 4 bases; junction bases not matched to a gene: 6.

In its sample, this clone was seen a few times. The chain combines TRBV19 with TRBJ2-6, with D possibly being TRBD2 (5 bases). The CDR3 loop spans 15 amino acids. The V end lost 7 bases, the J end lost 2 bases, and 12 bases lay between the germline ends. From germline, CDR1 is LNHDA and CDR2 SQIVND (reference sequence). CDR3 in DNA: TGTGCCAGTACCCCTGGGAGCACTGGGGCCAACGTCCTGACTTTC. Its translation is CASTPGSTGANVLTF.

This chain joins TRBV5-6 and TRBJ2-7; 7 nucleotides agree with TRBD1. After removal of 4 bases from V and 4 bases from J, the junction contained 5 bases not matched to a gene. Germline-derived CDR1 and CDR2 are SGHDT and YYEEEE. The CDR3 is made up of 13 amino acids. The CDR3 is CASSRGQTYEQYF. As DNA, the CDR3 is TGTGCCAGCAGCCGGGGACAGACATACGAGCAGTACTTC.

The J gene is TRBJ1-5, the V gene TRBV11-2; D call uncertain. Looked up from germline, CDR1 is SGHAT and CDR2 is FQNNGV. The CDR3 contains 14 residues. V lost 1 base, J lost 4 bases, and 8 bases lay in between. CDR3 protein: CASSLAGINQPQHF. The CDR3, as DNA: TGTGCCAGCAGCTTAGCCGGGATTAATCAGCCCCAGCATTTT.

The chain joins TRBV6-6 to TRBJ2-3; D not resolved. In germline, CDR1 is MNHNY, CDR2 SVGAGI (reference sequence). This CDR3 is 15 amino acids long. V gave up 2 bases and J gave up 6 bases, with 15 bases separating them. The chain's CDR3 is CASSYPDLRSDTQYF. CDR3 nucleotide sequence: TGTGCCAGCAGTTACCCGGATCTTAGGTCCGATACGCAGTATTTT.

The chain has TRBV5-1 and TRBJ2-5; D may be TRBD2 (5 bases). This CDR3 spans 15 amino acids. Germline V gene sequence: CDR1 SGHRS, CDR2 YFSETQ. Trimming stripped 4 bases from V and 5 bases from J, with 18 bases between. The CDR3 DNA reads TGCGCCAGCAGCCCAAGCGGAGATCCAAGTGAGACCCAGTACTTC. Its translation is CASSPSGDPSETQYF. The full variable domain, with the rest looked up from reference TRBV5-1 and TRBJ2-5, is KAGVTQTPRYLIKTRGQQVTLSCSPISGHRSVSWYQQTPGQGLQFLFEYFSETQRNKGNFPGRFSGRQFSNSRSEMNVSTLELGDSALYLCASSPSGDPSETQYFGPGTRLLVL.

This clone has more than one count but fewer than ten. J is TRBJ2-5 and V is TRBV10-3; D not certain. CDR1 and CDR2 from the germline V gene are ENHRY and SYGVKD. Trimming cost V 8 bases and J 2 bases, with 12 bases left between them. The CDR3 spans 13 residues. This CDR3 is CAIGSFGQETQYF. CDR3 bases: TGTGCCATCGGCAGTTTCGGTCAAGAGACCCAGTACTTC.

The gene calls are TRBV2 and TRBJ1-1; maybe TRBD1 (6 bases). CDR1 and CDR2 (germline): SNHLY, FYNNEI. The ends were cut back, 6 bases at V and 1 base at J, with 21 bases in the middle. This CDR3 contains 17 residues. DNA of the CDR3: TGTGCCAGCAGGCCAACCGCGGGACACCTTAAGAACACTGAAGCTTTCTTT. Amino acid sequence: CASRPTAGHLKNTEAFF.

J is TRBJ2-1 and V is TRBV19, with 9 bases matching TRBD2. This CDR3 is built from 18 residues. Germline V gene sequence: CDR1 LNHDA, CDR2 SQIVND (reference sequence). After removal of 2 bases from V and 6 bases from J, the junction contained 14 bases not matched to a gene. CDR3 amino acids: CASSIMRPRGGVGNEQFF. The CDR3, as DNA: TGTGCCAGTAGTATAATGCGCCCTCGCGGGGGGGTAGGCAATGAGCAGTTCTTC.

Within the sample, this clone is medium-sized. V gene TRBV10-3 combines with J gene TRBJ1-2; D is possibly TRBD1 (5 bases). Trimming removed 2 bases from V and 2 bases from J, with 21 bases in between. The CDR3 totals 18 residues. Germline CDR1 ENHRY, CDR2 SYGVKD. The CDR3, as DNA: TGTGCCATCAGTGAGACTCACATGCGGGGCAGATCAAACTATGGCTACACCTTC. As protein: CAISETHMRGRSNYGYTF.

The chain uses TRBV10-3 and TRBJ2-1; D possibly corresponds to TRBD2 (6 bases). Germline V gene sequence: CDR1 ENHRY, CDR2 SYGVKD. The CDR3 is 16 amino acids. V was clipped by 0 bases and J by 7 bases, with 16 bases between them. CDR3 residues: CAISESSGGTVNEQFF. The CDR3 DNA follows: TGTGCCATCAGTGAGTCTTCAGGAGGGACGGTGAATGAGCAGTTCTTC.

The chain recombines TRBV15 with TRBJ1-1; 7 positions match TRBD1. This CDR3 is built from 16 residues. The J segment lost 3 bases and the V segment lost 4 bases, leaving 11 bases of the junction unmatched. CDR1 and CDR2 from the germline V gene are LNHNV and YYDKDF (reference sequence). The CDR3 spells CATSTRQGLGDTEAFF. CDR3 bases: TGTGCCACCAGCACGCGACAGGGTCTAGGGGACACTGAAGCTTTCTTT.

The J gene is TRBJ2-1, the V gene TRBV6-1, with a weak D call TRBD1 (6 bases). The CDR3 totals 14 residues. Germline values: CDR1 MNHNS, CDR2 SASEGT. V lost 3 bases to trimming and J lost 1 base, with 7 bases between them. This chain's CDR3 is CASSDRGSYNEQFF. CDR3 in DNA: TGTGCCAGCAGTGACAGGGGATCCTACAATGAGCAGTTCTTC.

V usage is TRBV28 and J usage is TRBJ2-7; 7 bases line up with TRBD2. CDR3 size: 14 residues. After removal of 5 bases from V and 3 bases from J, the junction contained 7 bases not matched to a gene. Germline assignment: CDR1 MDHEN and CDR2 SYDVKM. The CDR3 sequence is CASSISGWGYEQYF. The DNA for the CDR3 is TGTGCCAGCAGTATTAGCGGGTGGGGCTACGAGCAGTACTTC.

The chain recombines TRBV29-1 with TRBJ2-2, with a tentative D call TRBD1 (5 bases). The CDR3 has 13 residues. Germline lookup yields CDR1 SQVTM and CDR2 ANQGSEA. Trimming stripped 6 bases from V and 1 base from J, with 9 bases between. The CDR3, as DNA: TGCAGCGTCCGTGGACAGAACACCGGGGAGCTGTTTTTT. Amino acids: CSVRGQNTGELFF.